The sequence of this T cell receptor (beta chain) was determined in a study of blood T cell repertoires in COVID-19. About the study: From the United States, Italy and Spain came samples of acute and convalescent COVID-19. PBMCs, B-cell-depleted T cells, or T cells were the source of the cDNA or gDNA that made up the material.

The ends were cut back, 7 bases at V and 7 bases at J, with 17 bases in the middle. Germline V gene sequence: CDR1 GTSNPN, CDR2 SVGIG (reference sequence). This CDR3 region has 14 residues. In the original analysis: Nucleated cell counts were estimated from reference gene primer amplification. Generated by immunoSEQ multiplex PCR, the TCRdb table keeps only in-frame clones and is missing some. V and J calls plus clone size are reproduced from that table; the DNA served to infer D and trimming. This table has under 200,000 clones, 79% appearing once. The TCR sequence derives from a man between 60 and 75 years old with active or convalescent COVID-19. The chain carries TRBV30 and TRBJ1-6, with a tentative D call TRBD1 (5 bases). The sample comprised peripheral blood. CDR3: CASAPGGRNSPLHF. The CDR3 nucleotides are TGTGCCTCGGCTCCGGGGGGTAGGAATTCACCCCTCCACTTT.